The clone carrying this TCR beta chain was recorded many times. Its antigen remains unknown. These data originate in a study of T-cell reconstitution after alpha-beta-depleted transplantation in children. V lost 1 base, J lost 6 bases, and 11 bases lay in between. The CDR3 sequence is 14 residues long. Germline-derived CDR1 and CDR2 are SGHVS and FNYEAQ. Points from the study as a whole: From surviving recipient T cells and thymic progenitors came the high day-60 TCRbeta diversity observed in some patients. Reported findings indicate that, about two months after transplant, alpha-beta T cells came from several hundred expanded clones, which were derived from non-depleted graft cells. After one year, T-cell counts and TCRbeta diversity mostly came from new T cells.

The TCRbeta library was prepared with unique molecular identifiers. TCRdb fed the PCR reads into MiXCR, producing one record per CDR3 protein. Altogether 140,000 to 150,000 distinct CDR3 sequences are present, more than 8% being singletons, with the ten largest covering about a sixth. The origin of this receptor is a female patient aged 2 to 10 who had a stem cell transplant for congenital amegakaryocytic thrombocytopenia, so the T cells may come from the graft donor. Sequenced here: PBMCs, mostly from graft donor cells, sampled 180 days after TCRalphabeta/CD19-depleted stem cell transplant. This rearrangement joins TRBV7-6 to TRBJ2-3; D tentatively fits TRBD1 or TRBD2 (6 bases each). The CDR3 region has the DNA TGTGCCAGCAGCTTAGACGGGGGCCGGGATACGCAGTATTTT. Translating it yields CASSLDGGRDTQYF.